Each of the 9 T cell receptor beta chains below was sequenced from the same sample in a study of blood T cell repertoires in COVID-19. Using immunoSEQ multiplex PCR, the repertoire was profiled, and TCRdb retains in-frame clones only, with some absent. The table lists around 110,000 clones, about 80% of them singletons, with 4% to 5.5% in the top ten. Sample: peripheral blood. The receptors were gathered from a man in his 70s with acute or convalescent COVID-19.

The rearrangement uses TRBV6-5 and TRBJ1-2; 8 bases map to TRBD1. Germline V gene sequence: CDR1 MNHEY, CDR2 SVGAGI. This CDR3 region has 13 residues. Losses at the gene ends were 4 bases for V and 4 bases for J; bases not matched to a gene: 2. DNA of the CDR3: TGTGCCAGCAGTTTACAGGGGGGCTATGGCTACACCTTC. Translated, it gives CASSLQGGYGYTF.

This clone was observed a few times. V usage is TRBV5-6 and J usage is TRBJ1-3; D gene ambiguous. Between the trimmed V and J ends, which lost 0 bases and 0 bases, there was a span of 4 bases. The CDR3 has 14 residues. The germline CDR1 and CDR2 sequences are SGHDT and YYEEEE. Here the CDR3 DNA reads TGTGCCAGCAGCTTGGTCGGCTCTGGAAACACCATATATTTT. It yields the protein CASSLVGSGNTIYF.

The CDR3 reads CASSVGDQPQHF. The CDR3 DNA reads TGTGCCAGCTCAGTCGGAGATCAGCCCCAGCATTTT. V and J are TRBV13 and TRBJ1-5; D call uncertain. The germline V and J ends were trimmed by 8 bases and 5 bases, with 10 bases remaining between them. CDR1 and CDR2 (germline): PRHDT, FYEKMQ (reference sequence). CDR3 size: 12 residues.

The V and J genes are TRBV11-3 and TRBJ2-1; TRBD1 agrees at 7 bases. The CDR3 spans 16 residues. V trimming: 2 bases; J trimming: 6 bases; junction bases outside the gene matches: 10. The germline gives CDR1 SGHNT, CDR2 YENEEA. CDR3 sequence: CASSLTGTAPANEQFF. In DNA form, the CDR3 reads TGTGCCAGCAGCTTAACCGGGACAGCCCCCGCCAATGAGCAGTTCTTC.

In this sample, this clone turned up once. The chain is built from TRBV6-6 and TRBJ2-2, with D tentatively TRBD1 (6 bases). CDR3 length: 15 amino acids. Between the trimmed V and J ends, which lost 5 bases and 1 base, there was a span of 11 bases. Germline V gene sequence: CDR1 MNHNY, CDR2 SVGAGI (reference sequence). The CDR3 DNA reads as TGTGCCAGCAGTGTGGCAGGGGTGAACACCGGGGAGCTGTTTTTT. It yields the protein CASSVAGVNTGELFF.

CDR3 sequence: CASSSLAGKGGYEQYF. DNA for the CDR3: TGTGCCAGCAGCTCTCTAGCGGGGAAGGGGGGGTACGAGCAGTACTTC. The rearrangement links TRBV7-2 to TRBJ2-7; 9 bases agree with TRBD2. CDR3 size: 16 residues. J lost 4 bases, V lost 4 bases, and 11 bases had no gene match. Germline CDR1 is SGHTA and CDR2 is FQGNSA.

J is TRBJ2-2 and V is TRBV9, with D unclear. The CDR3 is 13 amino acids. The germline V and J ends were trimmed by 3 bases and 6 bases, with 9 bases remaining between them. Germline assignment: CDR1 SGDLS and CDR2 YYNGEE. This CDR3 is CASSAGFAGELFF. The CDR3 DNA is TGTGCCAGCAGCGCGGGTTTTGCCGGGGAGCTGTTTTTT.

This chain connects TRBV5-1 to TRBJ1-1; 9 nucleotides line up with TRBD1. Germline V gene data show CDR1 as SGHRS and CDR2 as YFSETQ. The CDR3 runs to 14 residues. Trimming at V came to 1 base and at J to 6 bases, leaving 4 bases not matched to a gene. The CDR3 DNA reads TGCGCCAGCAGCTTGACAGGGGGCGGCTCTGAAGCTTTCTTT. Its translation: CASSLTGGGSEAFF. Full variable domain (remainder filled in from reference TRBV5-1 and TRBJ1-1): KAGVTQTPRYLIKTRGQQVTLSCSPISGHRSVSWYQQTPGQGLQFLFEYFSETQRNKGNFPGRFSGRQFSNSRSEMNVSTLELGDSALYLCASSLTGGGSEAFFGQGTRLTVV.

V is TRBV6-5 and J is TRBJ1-5, with a tentative D call TRBD1 (6 bases). CDR1 and CDR2 from the germline V gene are MNHEY and SVGAGI. Trimming removed 4 bases from V and 6 bases from J, with 19 bases in between. The CDR3 loop spans 16 amino acids. The CDR3 coding sequence is TGTGCCAGCAGTTGGGATCGACCCCAGGGGACTCAGCCCCAGCATTTT. Residues: CASSWDRPQGTQPQHF.